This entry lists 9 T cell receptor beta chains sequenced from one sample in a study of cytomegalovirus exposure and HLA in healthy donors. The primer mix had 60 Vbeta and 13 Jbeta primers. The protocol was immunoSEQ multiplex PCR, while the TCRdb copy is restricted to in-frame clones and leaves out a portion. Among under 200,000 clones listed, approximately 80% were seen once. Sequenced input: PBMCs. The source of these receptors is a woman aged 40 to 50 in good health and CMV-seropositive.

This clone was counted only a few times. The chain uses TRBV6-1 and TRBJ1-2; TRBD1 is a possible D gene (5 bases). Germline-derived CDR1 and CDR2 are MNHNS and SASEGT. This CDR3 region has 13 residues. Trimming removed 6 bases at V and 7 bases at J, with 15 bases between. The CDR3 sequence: CASSPGGIGGYTF. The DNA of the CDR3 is TGTGCCAGCAGCCCGGGGGGGATCGGTGGCTACACCTTC.

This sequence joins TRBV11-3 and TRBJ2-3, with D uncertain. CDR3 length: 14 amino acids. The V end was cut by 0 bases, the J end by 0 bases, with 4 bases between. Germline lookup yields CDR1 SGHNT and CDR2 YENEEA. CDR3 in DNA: TGTGCCAGCAGCTTAGATGGCAGCACAGATACGCAGTATTTT. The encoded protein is CASSLDGSTDTQYF. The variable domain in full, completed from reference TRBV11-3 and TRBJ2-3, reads EAGVVQSPRYKIIEKKQPVAFWCNPISGHNTLYWYLQNLGQGPELLIRYENEEAVDDSQLPKDRFSAERLKGVDSTLKIQPAELGDSAVYLCASSLDGSTDTQYFGPGTRLTVL.

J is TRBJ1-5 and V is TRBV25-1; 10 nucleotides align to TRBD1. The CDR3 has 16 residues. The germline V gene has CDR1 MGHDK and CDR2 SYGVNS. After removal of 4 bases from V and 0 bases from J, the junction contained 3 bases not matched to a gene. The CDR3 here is CASSAGTGVSNQPQHF. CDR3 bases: TGTGCCAGCAGTGCAGGGACAGGGGTTAGCAATCAGCCCCAGCATTTT. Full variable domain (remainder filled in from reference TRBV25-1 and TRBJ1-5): EADIYQTPRYLVIGTGKKITLECSQTMGHDKMYWYQQDPGMELHLIHYSYGVNSTEKGDLSSESTVSRIRTEHFPLTLESARPSHTSQYLCASSAGTGVSNQPQHFGDGTRLSIL.

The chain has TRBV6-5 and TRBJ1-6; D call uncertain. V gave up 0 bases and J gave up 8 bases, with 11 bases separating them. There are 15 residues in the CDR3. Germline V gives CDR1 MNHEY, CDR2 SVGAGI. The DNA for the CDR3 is TGTGCCAGCAGTTACTCGCCGGGAGCTGATTCACCCCTCCACTTT. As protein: CASSYSPGADSPLHF.

CDR3 residues: CASSLSSLYNEQFF. The DNA for the CDR3 is TGCGCCAGCAGCTTGTCTAGCCTCTACAATGAGCAGTTCTTC. The rearrangement links TRBV5-1 to TRBJ2-1, with a tentative D call TRBD2 (5 bases). Germline V gene data show CDR1 as SGHRS and CDR2 as YFSETQ. This CDR3 contains 14 residues. Trimming cost V 1 base and J 3 bases, with 8 bases left between them.

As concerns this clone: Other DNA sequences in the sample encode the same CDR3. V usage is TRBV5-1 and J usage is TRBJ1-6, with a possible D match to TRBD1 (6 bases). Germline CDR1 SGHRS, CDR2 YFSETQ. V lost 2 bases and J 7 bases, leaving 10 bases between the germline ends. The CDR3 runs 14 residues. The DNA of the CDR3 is TGCGCCAGCAGCTTAGGGCAGGGGAATTCACCCCTCCACTTT. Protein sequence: CASSLGQGNSPLHF.

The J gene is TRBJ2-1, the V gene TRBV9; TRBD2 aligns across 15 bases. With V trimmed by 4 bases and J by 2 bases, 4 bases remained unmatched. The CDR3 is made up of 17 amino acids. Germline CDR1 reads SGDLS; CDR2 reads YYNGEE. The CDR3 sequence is CASSPRTSGGAYNEQFF. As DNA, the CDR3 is TGTGCCAGCAGCCCCCGGACTAGCGGGGGGGCCTACAATGAGCAGTTCTTC.

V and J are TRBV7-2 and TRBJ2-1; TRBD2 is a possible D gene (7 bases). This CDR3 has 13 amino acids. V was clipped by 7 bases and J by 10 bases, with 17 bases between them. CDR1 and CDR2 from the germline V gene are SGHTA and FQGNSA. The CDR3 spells CASTPGGPGEQFF. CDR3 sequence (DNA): TGTGCCAGCACCCCCGGGGGGCCGGGGGAGCAGTTCTTC.

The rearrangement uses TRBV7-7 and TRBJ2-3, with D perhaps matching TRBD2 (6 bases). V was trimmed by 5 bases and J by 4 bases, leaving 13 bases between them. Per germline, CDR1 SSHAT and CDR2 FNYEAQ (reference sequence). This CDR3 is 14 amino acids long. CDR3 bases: TGTGCCAGCAGCCCTGGACTATCCCCAGATACGCAGTATTTT. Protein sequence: CASSPGLSPDTQYF. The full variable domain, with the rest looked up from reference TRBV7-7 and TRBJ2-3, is GAGVSQSPRYKVTKRGQDVTLRCDPISSHATLYWYQQALGQGPEFLTYFNYEAQPDKSGLPSDRFSAERPEGSISTLTIQRTEQRDSAMYRCASSPGLSPDTQYFGPGTRLTVL.